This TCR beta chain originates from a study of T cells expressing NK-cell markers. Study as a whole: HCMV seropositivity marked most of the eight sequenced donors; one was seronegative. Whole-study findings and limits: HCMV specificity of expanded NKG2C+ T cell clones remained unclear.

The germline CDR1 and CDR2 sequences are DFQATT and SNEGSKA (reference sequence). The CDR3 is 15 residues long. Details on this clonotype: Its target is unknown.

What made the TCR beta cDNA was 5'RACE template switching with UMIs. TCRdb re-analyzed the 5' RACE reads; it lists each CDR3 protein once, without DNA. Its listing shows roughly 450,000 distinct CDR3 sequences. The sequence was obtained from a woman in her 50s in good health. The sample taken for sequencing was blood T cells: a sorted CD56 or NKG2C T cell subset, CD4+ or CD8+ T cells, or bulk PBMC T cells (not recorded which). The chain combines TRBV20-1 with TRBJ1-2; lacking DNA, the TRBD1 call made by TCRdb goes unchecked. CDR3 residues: CSAPGQGALNYGYTF.